Sequencing of this T cell receptor beta chain was carried out in a study of T cells after yellow fever vaccination. Per the germline V gene, CDR1 is LGHDT and CDR2 is YNNKEL (reference sequence). V lost 1 base, J lost 3 bases, and 10 bases lay in between. The length of the CDR3 is 14 residues. This clonotype appeared a single time. TCRdb recomputed calls from the 5' RACE reads with MiXCR, one row per CDR3 protein. The table shows approximately 510,000 distinct CDR3 sequences, with 21% occurring only once. Specimen: PBMCs, collected less than 25 days after the first yellow fever vaccination. The V gene is TRBV3-1, the J gene TRBJ2-7; possibly TRBD1 or TRBD2 for D (5 bases each). The sequence was obtained from a man younger than 30 who received the YFV17D yellow fever vaccine. The CDR3 is CASSQVWGIYEQYF. In nucleotides, the CDR3 is TGTGCCAGCAGCCAAGTTTGGGGGATCTACGAGCAGTACTTC.